This entry concerns a single T cell receptor beta chain. Treatment: randomized to nivolumab then ipilimumab (arm A) or the reverse (arm B). PBMC sorting kept live CD3+CD8+ cells without CD19 or CD56. The data were obtained in a study of sequential checkpoint blockade in melanoma. Study context: Arm A got nivolumab then ipilimumab; arm B the reverse, 1:1.

Germline-derived CDR1 and CDR2 are MNHEY and SMNVEV (reference sequence). The CDR3 runs to 15 residues. Germline trimming cut 3 bases from V and 2 bases from J; bases unmatched to any gene: 4. Clones were read by immunoSEQ multiplex PCR, and TCRdb kept only the in-frame ones, dropping some. There are about 32,000 clones in the sample; 82% occur only once, and 18% lies in the top ten. The origin of this receptor is a human donor with melanoma. Sequencing was performed on CD8+ T cells sorted from blood (inferred from file names), taken from a patient given nivolumab and ipilimumab in sequence. The chain couples TRBV27 to TRBJ2-7; 10 positions agree with TRBD2. This chain's CDR3 is CASSFIAGGTYEQYF. The CDR3 DNA reads TGTGCCAGCAGTTTCATAGCGGGAGGAACCTACGAGCAGTACTTC.